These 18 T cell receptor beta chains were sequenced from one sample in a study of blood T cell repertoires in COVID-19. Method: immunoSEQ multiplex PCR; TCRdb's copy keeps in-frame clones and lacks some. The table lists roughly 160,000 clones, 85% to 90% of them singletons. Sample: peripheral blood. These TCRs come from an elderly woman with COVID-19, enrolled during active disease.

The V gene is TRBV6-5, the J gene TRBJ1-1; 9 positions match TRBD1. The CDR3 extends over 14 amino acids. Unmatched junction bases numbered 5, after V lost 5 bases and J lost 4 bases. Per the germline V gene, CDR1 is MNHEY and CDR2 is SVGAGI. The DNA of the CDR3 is TGTGCCAGCAGTAGGGACAGGGTGGTCACTGAAGCTTTCTTT. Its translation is CASSRDRVVTEAFF.

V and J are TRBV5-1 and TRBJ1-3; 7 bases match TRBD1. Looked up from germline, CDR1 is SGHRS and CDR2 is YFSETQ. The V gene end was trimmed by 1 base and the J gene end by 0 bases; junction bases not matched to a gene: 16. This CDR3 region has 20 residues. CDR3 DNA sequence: TGCGCCAGCAGCTTGCCATCGACAGGGTCCACCTCAAGCTCTGGAAACACCATATATTTT. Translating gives CASSLPSTGSTSSSGNTIYF. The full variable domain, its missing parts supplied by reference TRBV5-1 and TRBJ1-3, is KAGVTQTPRYLIKTRGQQVTLSCSPISGHRSVSWYQQTPGQGLQFLFEYFSETQRNKGNFPGRFSGRQFSNSRSEMNVSTLELGDSALYLCASSLPSTGSTSSSGNTIYFGEGSWLTVV.

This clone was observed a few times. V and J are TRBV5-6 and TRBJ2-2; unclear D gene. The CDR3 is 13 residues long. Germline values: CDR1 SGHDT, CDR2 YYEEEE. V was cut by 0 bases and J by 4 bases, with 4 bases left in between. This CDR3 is CASSLAGTGELFF. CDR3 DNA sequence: TGTGCCAGCAGCTTGGCGGGCACCGGGGAGCTGTTTTTT.

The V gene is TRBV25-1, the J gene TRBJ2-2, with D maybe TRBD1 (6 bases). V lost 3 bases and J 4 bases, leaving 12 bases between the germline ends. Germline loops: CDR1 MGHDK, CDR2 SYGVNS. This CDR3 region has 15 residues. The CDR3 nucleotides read TGTGCCAGCAGTGACAGGGGATTGGGCACCGGGGAGCTGTTTTTT. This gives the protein CASSDRGLGTGELFF.

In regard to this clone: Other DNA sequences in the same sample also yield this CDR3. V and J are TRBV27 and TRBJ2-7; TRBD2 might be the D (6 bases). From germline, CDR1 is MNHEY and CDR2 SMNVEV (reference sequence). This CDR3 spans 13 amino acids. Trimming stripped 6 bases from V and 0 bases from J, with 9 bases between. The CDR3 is CASSRLGSYEQYF. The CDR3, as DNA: TGTGCCAGCAGCCGACTAGGCTCCTACGAGCAGTACTTC.

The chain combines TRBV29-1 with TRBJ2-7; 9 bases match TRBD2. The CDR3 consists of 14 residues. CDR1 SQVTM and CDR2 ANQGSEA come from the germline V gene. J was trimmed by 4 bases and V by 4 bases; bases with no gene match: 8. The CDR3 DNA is TGCAGCGTTGTTTGGCTAGCGGGAAATTACGAGCAGTACTTC. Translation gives CSVVWLAGNYEQYF.

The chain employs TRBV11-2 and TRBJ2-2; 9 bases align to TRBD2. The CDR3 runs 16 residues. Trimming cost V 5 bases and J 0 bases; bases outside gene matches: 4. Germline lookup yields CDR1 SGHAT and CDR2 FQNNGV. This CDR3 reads CASSPRLAANTGELFF. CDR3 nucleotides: TGTGCCAGCAGCCCCAGACTAGCGGCGAACACCGGGGAGCTGTTTTTT.

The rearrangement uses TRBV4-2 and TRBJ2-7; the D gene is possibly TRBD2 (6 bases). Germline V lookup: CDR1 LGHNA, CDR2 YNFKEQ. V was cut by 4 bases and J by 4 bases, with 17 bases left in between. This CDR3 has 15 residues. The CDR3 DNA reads TGTGCCAGCAGCCCCTATTTAGCGGAAAGATACGAGCAGTACTTC. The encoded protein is CASSPYLAERYEQYF.

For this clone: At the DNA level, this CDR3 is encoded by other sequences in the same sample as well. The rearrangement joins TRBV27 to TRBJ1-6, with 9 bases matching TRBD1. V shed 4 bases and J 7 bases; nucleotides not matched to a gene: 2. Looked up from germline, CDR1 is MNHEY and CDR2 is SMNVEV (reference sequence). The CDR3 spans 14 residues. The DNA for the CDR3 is TGTGCCAGCAGTTCCGGGACAGGGAATTCACCCCTCCACTTT. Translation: CASSSGTGNSPLHF.

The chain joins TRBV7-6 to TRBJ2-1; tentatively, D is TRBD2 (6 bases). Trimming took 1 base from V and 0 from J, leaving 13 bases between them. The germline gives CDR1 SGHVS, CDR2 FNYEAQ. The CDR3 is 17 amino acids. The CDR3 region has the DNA TGTGCCAGCAGCTTAGGTCTCGCGGGGCTCTCCTACAATGAGCAGTTCTTC. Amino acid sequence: CASSLGLAGLSYNEQFF.

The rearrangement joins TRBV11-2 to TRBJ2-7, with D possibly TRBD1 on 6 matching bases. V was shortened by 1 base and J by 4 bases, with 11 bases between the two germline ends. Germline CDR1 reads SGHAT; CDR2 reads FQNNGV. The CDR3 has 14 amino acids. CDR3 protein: CASSLGQGIYEQYF. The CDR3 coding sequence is TGTGCCAGCAGCTTAGGCCAGGGGATTTACGAGCAGTACTTC.

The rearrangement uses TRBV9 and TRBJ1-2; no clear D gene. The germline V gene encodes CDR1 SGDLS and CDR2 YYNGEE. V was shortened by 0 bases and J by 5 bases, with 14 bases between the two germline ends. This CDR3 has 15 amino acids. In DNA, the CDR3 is TGTGCCAGCAGCGTAGAGGGAGCAGGTTATTATGGCTACACCTTC. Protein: CASSVEGAGYYGYTF.

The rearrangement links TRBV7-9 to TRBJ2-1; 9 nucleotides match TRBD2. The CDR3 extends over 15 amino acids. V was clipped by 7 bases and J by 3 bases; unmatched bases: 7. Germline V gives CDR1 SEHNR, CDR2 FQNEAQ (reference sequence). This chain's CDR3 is CASMLAGSNYNEQFF. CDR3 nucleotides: TGTGCCAGCATGCTAGCGGGATCAAACTACAATGAGCAGTTCTTC.

The CDR3 DNA reads as TGTGCCAGCCAATTAGCGGAAAGCTCCTACAATGAGCAGTTCTTC. Protein product: CASQLAESSYNEQFF. The chain is built from TRBV28 and TRBJ2-1, with D maybe TRBD2 (6 bases). Trimming removed 8 bases at V and 0 bases at J, with 14 bases between. Per the germline V gene, CDR1 is MDHEN and CDR2 is SYDVKM. The CDR3 is 15 residues long.

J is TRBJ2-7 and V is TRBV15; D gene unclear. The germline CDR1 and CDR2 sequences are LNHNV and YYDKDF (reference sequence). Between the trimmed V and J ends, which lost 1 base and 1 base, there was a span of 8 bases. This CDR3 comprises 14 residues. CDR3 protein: CATSRGGLSYEQYF. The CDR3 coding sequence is TGTGCCACCAGCAGAGGAGGTCTATCCTACGAGCAGTACTTC.

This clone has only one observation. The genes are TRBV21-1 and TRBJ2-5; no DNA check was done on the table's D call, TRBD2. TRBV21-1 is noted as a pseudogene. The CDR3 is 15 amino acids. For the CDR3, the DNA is TGTGCCAGCAGCAAAGTGGTAGTTCGCCAAGAGACCCAGTACTTC. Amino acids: CASSKVVVRQETQYF.

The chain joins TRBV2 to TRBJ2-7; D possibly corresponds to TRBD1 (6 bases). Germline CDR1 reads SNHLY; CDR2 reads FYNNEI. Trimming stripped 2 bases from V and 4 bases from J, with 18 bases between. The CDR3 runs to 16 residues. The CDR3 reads CASSERQGMNGYEQYF. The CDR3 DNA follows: TGTGCCAGCAGTGAACGGCAGGGGATGAATGGTTACGAGCAGTACTTC.

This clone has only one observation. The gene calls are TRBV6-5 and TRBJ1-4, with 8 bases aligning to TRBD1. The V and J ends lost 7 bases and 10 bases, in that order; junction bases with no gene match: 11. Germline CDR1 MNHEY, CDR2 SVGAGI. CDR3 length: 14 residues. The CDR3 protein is CASTLGQAVGKLFF. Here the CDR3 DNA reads TGTGCCAGCACTTTGGGACAGGCTGTTGGAAAACTGTTTTTT.